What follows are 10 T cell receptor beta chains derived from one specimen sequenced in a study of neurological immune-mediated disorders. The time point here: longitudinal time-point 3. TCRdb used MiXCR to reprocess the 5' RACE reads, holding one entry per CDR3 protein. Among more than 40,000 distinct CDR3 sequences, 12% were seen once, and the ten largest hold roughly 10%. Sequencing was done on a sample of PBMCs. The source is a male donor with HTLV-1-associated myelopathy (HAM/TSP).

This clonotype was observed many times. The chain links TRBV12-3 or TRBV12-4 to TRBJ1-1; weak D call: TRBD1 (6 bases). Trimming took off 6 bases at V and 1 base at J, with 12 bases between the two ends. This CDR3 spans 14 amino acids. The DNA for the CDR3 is TGTGCCAGCAGCCACGACAGGCGGAACACTGAAGCTTTCTTT. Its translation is CASSHDRRNTEAFF.

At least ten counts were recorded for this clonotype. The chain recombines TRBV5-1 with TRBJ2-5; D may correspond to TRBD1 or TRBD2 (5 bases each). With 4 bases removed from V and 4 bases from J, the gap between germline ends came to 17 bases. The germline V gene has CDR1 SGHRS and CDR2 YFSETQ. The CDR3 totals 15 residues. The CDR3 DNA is TGCGCCAGCAGCCCGGGACCGCCCCCACGAGAGACCCAGTACTTC. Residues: CASSPGPPPRETQYF. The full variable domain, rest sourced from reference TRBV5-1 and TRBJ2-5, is KAGVTQTPRYLIKTRGQQVTLSCSPISGHRSVSWYQQTPGQGLQFLFEYFSETQRNKGNFPGRFSGRQFSNSRSEMNVSTLELGDSALYLCASSPGPPPRETQYFGPGTRLLVL.

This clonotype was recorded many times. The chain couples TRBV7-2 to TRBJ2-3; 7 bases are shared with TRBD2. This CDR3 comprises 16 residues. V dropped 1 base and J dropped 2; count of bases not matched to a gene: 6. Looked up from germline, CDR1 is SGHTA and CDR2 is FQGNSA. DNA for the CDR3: TGTGCCAGCAGCTTAGTGGGGGGGTACCCCACAGATACGCAGTATTTT. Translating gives CASSLVGGYPTDTQYF.

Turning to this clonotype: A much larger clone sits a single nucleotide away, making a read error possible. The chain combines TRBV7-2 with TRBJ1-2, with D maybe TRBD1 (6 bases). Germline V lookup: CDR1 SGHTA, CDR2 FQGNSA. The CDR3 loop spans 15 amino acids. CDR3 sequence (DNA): TGTGCCAGCAGCCCTTTTGAGACAGGAAACTATGGCTGCACCTTC. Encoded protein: CASSPFETGNYGCTF.

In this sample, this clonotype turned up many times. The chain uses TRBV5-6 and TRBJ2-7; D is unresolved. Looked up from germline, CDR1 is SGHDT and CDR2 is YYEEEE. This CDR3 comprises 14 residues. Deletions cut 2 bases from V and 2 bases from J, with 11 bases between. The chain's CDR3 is CASSLLTPPYEQYF. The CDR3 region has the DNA TGTGCCAGCAGCTTATTAACTCCTCCCTACGAGCAGTACTTC.

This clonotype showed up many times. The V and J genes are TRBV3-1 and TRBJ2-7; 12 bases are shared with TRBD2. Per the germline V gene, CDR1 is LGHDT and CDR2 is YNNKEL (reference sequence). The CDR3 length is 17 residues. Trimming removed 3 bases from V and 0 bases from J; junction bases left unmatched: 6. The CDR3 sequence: CASSHLTSGGRSYEQYF. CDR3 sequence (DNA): TGTGCCAGCAGCCATTTGACTAGCGGGGGACGCTCCTACGAGCAGTACTTC.

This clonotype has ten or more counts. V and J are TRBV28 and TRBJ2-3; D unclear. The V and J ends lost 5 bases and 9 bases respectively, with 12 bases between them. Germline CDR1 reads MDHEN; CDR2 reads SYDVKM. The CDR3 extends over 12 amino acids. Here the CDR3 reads CASSAILRTQYF. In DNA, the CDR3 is TGTGCCAGCAGTGCCATCTTAAGGACGCAGTATTTT.

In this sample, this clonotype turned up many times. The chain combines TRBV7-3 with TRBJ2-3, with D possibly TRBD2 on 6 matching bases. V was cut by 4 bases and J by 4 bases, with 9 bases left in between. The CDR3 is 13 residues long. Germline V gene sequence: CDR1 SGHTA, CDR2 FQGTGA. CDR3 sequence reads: CASSSWGADTQYF. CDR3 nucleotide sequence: TGTGCCAGCAGCTCCTGGGGGGCAGATACGCAGTATTTT. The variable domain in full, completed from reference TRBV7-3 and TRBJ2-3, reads GAGVSQTPSNKVTEKGKYVELRCDPISGHTALYWYRQSLGQGPEFLIYFQGTGAADDSGLPNDRFFAVRPEGSVSTLKIQRTERGDSAVYLCASSSWGADTQYFGPGTRLTVL.

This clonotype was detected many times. CDR3 protein: CASSPSGGTYTEAFF. The CDR3 DNA sequence: TGTGCCAGCAGCCCGTCCGGGGGGACGTACACTGAAGCTTTCTTT. The J gene is TRBJ1-1, the V gene TRBV3-1, with TRBD1 as a possible D gene (5 bases). Per the germline V gene, CDR1 is LGHDT and CDR2 is YNNKEL (reference sequence). Trimming cost V 4 bases and J 3 bases, with 15 bases left between them. CDR3 size: 15 residues.

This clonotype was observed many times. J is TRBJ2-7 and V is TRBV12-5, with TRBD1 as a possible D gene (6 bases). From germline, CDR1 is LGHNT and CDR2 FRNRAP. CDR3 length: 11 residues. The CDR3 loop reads CASTGSYEQYF. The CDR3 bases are TGTGCCTCGACAGGTTCCTACGAGCAGTACTTC.